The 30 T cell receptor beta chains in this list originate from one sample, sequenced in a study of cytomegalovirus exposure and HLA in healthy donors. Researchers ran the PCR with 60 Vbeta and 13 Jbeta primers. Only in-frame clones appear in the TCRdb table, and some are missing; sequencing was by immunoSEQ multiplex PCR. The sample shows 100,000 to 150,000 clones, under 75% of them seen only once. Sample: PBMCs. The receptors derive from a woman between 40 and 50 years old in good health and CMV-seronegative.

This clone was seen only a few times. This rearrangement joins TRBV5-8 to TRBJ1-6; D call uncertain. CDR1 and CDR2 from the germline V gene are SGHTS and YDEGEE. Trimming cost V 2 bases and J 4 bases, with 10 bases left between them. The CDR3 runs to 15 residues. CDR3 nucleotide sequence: TGTGCCAGCAGCTTTGGACGGGGATATAATTCACCCCTCCACTTT. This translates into CASSFGRGYNSPLHF.

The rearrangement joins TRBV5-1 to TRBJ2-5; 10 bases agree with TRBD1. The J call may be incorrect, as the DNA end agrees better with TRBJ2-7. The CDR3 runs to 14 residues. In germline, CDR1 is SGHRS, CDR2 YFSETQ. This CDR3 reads CASSPDRGRYEQYF. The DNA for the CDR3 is TGCGCCAGCAGCCCAGACAGGGGGCGATACGAGCAGTACTTC.

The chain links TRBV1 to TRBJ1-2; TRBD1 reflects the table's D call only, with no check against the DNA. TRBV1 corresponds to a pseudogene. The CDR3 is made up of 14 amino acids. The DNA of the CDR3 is TGCACCAGCAGCCAAGATGGACAGGGGGTAGGCTACACCTTC. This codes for CTSSQDGQGVGYTF.

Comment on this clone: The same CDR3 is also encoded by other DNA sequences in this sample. The CDR3, as DNA: TGTGCCAGTAGTATAGGCGGGGGTCCGAACACTGAAGCTTTCTTT. It is translated as CASSIGGGPNTEAFF. This rearrangement joins TRBV19 to TRBJ1-1; possibly TRBD1 for D (5 bases). V was clipped by 1 base and J by 1 base, with 10 bases between them. Germline CDR1 is LNHDA and CDR2 is SQIVND (reference sequence). The CDR3 sequence is 15 residues long.

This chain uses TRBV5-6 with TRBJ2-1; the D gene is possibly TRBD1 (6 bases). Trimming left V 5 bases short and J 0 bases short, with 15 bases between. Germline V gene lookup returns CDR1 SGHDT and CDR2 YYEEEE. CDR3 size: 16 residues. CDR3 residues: CASSTKFRGSYNEQFF. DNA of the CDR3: TGTGCCAGCAGTACTAAATTCAGGGGCTCCTACAATGAGCAGTTCTTC.

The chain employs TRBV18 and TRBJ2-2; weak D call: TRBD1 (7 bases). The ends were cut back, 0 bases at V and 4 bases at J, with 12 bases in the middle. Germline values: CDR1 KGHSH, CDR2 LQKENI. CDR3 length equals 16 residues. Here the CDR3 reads CASSPPAQGGTGELFF. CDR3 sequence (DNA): TGTGCCAGCTCACCACCGGCTCAGGGGGGCACCGGGGAGCTGTTTTTT.

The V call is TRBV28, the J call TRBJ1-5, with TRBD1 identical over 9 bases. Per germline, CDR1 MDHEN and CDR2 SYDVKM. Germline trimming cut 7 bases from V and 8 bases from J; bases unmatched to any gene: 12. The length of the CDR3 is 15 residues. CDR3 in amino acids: CASTPTGGIGKPQHF. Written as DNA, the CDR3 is TGTGCCAGCACCCCAACAGGGGGCATAGGCAAGCCCCAGCATTTT.

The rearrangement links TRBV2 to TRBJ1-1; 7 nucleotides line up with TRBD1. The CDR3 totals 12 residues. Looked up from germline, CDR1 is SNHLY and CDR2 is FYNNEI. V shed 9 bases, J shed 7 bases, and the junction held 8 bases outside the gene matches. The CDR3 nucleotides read TGTGCCAGAACCGACAGGGAAGGTGAAGCTTTCTTT. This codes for CARTDREGEAFF.

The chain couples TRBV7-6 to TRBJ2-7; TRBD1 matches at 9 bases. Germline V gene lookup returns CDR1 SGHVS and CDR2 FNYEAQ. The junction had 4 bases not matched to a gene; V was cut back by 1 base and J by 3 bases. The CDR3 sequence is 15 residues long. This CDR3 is CASSLGATGGYEQYF. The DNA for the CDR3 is TGTGCCAGCAGCTTAGGAGCGACAGGGGGCTACGAGCAGTACTTC.

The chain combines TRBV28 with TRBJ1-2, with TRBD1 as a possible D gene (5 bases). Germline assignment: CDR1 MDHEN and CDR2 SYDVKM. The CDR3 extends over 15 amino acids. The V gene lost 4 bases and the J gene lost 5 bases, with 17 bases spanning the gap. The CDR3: CASSSNRWSKYGYTF. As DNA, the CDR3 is TGTGCCAGCAGTTCCAACAGGTGGTCGAAGTATGGCTACACCTTC.

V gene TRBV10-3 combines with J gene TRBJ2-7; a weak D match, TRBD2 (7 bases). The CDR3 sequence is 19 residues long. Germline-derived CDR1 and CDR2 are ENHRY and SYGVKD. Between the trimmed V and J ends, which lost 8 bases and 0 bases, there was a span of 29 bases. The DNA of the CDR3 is TGTGCCATCGGGGGGGGTAACGTCTACAGGGATCTTCCCTCCTACGAGCAGTACTTC. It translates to CAIGGGNVYRDLPSYEQYF.

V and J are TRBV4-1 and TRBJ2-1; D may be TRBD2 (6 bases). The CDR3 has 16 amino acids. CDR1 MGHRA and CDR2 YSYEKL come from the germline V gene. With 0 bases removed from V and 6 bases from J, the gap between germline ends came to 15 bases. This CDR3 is CASSQDGTWYGNEQFF. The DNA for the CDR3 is TGCGCCAGCAGCCAAGACGGGACTTGGTACGGCAATGAGCAGTTCTTC.

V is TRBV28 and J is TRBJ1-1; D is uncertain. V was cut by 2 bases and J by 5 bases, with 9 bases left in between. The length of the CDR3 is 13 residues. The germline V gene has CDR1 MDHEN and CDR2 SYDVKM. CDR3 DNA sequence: TGTGCCAGCAGTTTACCCCCTGTGACTGAAGCTTTCTTT. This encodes CASSLPPVTEAFF.

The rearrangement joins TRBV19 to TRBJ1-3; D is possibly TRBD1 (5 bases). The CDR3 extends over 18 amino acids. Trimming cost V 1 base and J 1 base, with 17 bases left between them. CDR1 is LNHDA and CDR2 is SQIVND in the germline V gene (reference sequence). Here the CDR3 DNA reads TGTGCCAGTAGTATAGGCGTTTCCGGGGGAGAATCTGGAAACACCATATATTTT. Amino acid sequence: CASSIGVSGGESGNTIYF.

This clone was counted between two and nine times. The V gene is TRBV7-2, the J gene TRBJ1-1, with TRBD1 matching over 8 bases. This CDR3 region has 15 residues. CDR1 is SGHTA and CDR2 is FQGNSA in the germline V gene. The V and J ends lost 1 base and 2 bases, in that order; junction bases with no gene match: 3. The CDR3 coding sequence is TGTGCCAGCAGCTTAGTCGGACAGGGCAACACTGAAGCTTTCTTT. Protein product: CASSLVGQGNTEAFF. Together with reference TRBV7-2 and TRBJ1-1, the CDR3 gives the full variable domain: GAGVSQSPSNKVTEKGKDVELRCDPISGHTALYWYRQSLGQGLEFLIYFQGNSAPDKSGLPSDRFSAERTGGSVSTLTIQRTQQEDSAVYLCASSLVGQGNTEAFFGQGTRLTVV.

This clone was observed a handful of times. The CDR3 here is CASSERPGQGHSPLHF. CDR3 in DNA: TGTGCCAGCAGTGAGAGGCCGGGACAGGGCCATTCACCCCTCCACTTT. The rearrangement uses TRBV6-4 and TRBJ1-6; 9 nucleotides line up with TRBD1. With 3 bases clipped from V and 8 bases from J, the junction kept 8 bases outside the gene matches. Germline lookup yields CDR1 MRHNA and CDR2 SNTAGT. The CDR3 runs to 16 residues.

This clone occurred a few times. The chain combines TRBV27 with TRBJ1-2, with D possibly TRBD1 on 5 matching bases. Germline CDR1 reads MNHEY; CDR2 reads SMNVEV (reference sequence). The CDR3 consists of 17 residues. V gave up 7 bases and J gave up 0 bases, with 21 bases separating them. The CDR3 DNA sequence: TGTGCCAGCACCCAAAGGGGCACCCCTGCAACTAACTATGGCTACACCTTC. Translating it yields CASTQRGTPATNYGYTF.

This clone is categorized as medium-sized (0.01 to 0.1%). The CDR3: CASSHQDRGNTQYF. CDR3 nucleotide sequence: TGTGCCAGCTCACACCAAGACAGGGGAAATACGCAGTATTTT. The chain employs TRBV18 and TRBJ2-3, with 8 positions matching TRBD1. V gave up 4 bases and J gave up 7 bases; unmatched junction bases: 7. This CDR3 is built from 14 residues. Germline V lookup: CDR1 KGHSH, CDR2 LQKENI.

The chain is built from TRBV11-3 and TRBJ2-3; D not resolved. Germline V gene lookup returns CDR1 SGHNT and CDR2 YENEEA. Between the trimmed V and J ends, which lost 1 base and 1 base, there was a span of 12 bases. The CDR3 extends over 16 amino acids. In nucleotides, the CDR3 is TGTGCCAGCAGCTTAGGAGACTCGTTCGGCACAGATACGCAGTATTTT. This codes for CASSLGDSFGTDTQYF.

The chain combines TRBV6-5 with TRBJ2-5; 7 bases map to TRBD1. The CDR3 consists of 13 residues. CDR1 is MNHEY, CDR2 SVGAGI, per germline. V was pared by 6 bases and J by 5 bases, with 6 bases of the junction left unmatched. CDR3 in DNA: TGTGCCAGCAGGCAACAGGGGAAGGAGACCCAGTACTTC. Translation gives CASRQQGKETQYF.

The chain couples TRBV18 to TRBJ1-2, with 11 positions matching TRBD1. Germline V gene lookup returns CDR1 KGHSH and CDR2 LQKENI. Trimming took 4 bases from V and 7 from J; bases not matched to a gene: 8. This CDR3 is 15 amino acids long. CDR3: CASSLPGQGGSGYTF. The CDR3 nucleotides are TGTGCCAGCTCACTTCCGGGACAGGGGGGTTCTGGCTACACCTTC.

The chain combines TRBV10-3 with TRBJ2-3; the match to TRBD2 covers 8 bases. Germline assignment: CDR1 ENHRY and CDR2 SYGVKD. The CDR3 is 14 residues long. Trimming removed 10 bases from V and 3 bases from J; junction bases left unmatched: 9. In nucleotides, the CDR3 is TGTGCCACCTGGGCCGGGACTAGTACAGATACGCAGTATTTT. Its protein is CATWAGTSTDTQYF.

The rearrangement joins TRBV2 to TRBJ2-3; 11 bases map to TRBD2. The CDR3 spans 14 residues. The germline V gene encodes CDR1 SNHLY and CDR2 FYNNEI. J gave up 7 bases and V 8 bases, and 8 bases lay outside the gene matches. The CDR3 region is CASFSGGAANTQYF. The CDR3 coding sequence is TGTGCCAGCTTTAGCGGGGGGGCCGCTAATACGCAGTATTTT.

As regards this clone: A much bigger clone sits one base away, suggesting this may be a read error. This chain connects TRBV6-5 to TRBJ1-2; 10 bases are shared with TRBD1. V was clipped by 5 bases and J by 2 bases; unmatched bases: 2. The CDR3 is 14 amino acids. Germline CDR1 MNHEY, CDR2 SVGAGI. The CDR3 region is CASSETGGNYGYTF. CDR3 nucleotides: TGTGCCAGCAGTGAGACAGGGGGCAACTATGGCTACACCTTC.

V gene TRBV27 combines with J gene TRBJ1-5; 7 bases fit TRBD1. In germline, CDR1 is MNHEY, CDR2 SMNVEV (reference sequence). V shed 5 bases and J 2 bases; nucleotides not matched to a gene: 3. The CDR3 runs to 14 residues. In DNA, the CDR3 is TGTGCCAGCAGTAACGGACAGGGCAATCAGCCCCAGCATTTT. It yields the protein CASSNGQGNQPQHF.

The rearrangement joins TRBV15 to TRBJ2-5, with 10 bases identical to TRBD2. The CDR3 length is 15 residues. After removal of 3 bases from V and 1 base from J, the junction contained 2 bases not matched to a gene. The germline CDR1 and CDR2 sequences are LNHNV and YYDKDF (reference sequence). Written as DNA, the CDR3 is TGTGCCACCAGCAGTGCTAGCGGGGGCCAAGAGACCCAGTACTTC. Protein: CATSSASGGQETQYF.

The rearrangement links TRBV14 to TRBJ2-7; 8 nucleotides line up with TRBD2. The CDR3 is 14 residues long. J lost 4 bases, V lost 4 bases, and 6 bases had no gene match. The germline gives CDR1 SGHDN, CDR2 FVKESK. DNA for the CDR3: TGTGCCAGCAGCCTAGGGCGGGGGGTGTACGAGCAGTACTTC. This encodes CASSLGRGVYEQYF.

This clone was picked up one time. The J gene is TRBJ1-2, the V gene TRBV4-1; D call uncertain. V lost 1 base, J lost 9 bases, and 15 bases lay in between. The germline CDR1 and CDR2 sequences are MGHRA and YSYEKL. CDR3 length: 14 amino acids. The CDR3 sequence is CASSQGGPVGSYTF. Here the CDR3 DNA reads TGCGCCAGCAGCCAAGGCGGCCCGGTTGGAAGCTACACCTTC.

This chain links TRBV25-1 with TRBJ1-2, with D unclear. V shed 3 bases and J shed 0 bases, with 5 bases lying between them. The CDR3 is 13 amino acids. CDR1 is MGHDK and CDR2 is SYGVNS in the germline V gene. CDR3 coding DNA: TGTGCCAGCAGTGATACACCTAACTATGGCTACACCTTC. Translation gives CASSDTPNYGYTF.

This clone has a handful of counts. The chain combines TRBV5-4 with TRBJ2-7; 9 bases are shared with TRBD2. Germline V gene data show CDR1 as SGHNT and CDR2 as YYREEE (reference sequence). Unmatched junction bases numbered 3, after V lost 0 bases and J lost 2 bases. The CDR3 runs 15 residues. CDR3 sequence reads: CASSLAAGGTYEQYF. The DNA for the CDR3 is TGTGCCAGCAGCTTGGCAGCGGGGGGAACCTACGAGCAGTACTTC.